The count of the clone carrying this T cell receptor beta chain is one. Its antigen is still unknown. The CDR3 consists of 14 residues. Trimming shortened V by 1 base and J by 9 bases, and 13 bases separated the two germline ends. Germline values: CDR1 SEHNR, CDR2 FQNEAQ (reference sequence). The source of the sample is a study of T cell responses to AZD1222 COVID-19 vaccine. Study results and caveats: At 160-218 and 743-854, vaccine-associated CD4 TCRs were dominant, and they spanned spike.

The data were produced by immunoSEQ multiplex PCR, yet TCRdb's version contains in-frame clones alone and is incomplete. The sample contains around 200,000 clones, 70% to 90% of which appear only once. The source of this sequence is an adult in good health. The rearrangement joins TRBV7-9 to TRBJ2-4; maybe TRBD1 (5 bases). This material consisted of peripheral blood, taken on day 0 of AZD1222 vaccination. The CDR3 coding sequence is TGTGCCAGCAGCTTAGGGCAGGGCTCGGGCATTCAGTACTTC. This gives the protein CASSLGQGSGIQYF.